This T cell receptor (beta chain) is drawn from a study of blood T cell repertoires in COVID-19. On the study more broadly: Sites in the United States, Italy and Spain provided acute and convalescent COVID-19 samples.

Authors' analysis steps: Cell counts per sample came from amplifying reference gene primers. TCRdb keeps only in-frame clones here, not all; method: immunoSEQ multiplex PCR. V, J and clone size derive from that table, while D and trimming were established from the DNA sequence. Of 370,000 or so clones in the sample, 81% were seen once. V lost 3 bases to trimming and J lost 2 bases, with 9 bases between them. Germline V gene sequence: CDR1 SEHNR, CDR2 FQNEAQ (reference sequence). The CDR3 covers 14 residues. The receptor was derived from a human donor with acute or convalescent COVID-19. The donor label of this sample is uncertain. The source material was peripheral blood. The V call is TRBV7-9, the J call TRBJ2-3; tentatively, D is TRBD2 (5 bases). The CDR3 coding sequence is TGTGCCAGCAGCTTCCCCGGGGTCACAGATACGCAGTATTTT. It is translated as CASSFPGVTDTQYF.